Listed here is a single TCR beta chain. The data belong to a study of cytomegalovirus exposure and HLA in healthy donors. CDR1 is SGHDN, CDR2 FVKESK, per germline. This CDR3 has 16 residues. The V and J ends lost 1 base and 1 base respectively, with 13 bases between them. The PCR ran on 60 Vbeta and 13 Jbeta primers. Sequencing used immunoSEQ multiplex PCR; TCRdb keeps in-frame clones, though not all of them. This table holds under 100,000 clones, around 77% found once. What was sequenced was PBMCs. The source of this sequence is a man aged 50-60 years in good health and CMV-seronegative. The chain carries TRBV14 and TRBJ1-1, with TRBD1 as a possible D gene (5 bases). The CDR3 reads CASSQVGAGPNTEAFF. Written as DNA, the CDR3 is TGTGCCAGCAGCCAAGTAGGTGCAGGGCCGAACACTGAAGCTTTCTTT. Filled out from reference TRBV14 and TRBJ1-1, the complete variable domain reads EAGVTQFPSHSVIEKGQTVTLRCDPISGHDNLYWYRRVMGKEIKFLLHFVKESKQDESGMPNNRFLAERTGGTYSTLKVQPAELEDSGVYFCASSQVGAGPNTEAFFGQGTRLTVV.